The 4 T cell receptor beta chains below were found in one sample sequenced in a study of blood T cell repertoires in COVID-19. The protocol was immunoSEQ multiplex PCR, while the TCRdb copy is restricted to in-frame clones and leaves out a portion. The data show 200,000 to 300,000 clones, more than 85% seen once. Source material: peripheral blood. The receptors come from a woman between 70 and 85 years old with active or convalescent COVID-19.

The chain links TRBV19 to TRBJ1-1, with 7 bases lining up with TRBD1. The V gene end was trimmed by 5 bases and the J gene end by 2 bases; junction bases not matched to a gene: 5. This CDR3 comprises 14 residues. Germline V lookup: CDR1 LNHDA, CDR2 SQIVND (reference sequence). The CDR3 bases are TGTGCCAGTAGTCGACAGGGAGGAAACACTGAAGCTTTCTTT. Protein product: CASSRQGGNTEAFF.

The chain recombines TRBV21-1 with TRBJ2-7; TRBD1 was called by the table and not checked on the DNA. TRBV21-1 is listed as a pseudogene. The CDR3 spans 17 residues. The CDR3 reads CASSKGLSGQGYYEQYF. The CDR3 coding sequence is TGTGCCAGCAGCAAAGGGCTGTCTGGACAGGGCTACTACGAGCAGTACTTC.

The rearrangement joins TRBV9 to TRBJ2-7; D possibly corresponds to TRBD2 (7 bases). V shed 7 bases and J shed 4 bases, with 18 bases lying between them. Germline V lookup: CDR1 SGDLS, CDR2 YYNGEE. CDR3 size: 14 residues. CDR3 DNA: TGTGCCAGCGGGCGGGGGCCGTCTACGTACGAGCAGTACTTC. This gives the protein CASGRGPSTYEQYF.

This clone has a single count. V is TRBV5-6 and J is TRBJ2-2; the match to TRBD1 covers 9 bases. The CDR3 totals 16 residues. V was clipped by 2 bases and J by 5 bases; unmatched bases: 7. Germline CDR1 and CDR2: SGHDT and YYEEEE. The CDR3 DNA reads as TGTGCCAGCAGCTTACCGGGACAGGGTGTTACCGGGGAGCTGTTTTTT. Amino acid sequence: CASSLPGQGVTGELFF.